Here is one T cell receptor (beta chain) with its context. This clone occurred once. Its antigen remains undetermined. No base quality values were provided; no much bigger clone lies one nucleotide off. This sample was included in a study of T cell responses to AZD1222 COVID-19 vaccine (dated by TCRdb to the early 2020s). Study-level background: Because spike-specific TCR depth and breadth did not differ between the two schedules, AZD1222 recipients who got a second dose at roughly 4 weeks were pooled with those who got a second dose at roughly 12 weeks. TCR sequencing covered roughly 230 trial participants: 200 to 210 given two doses of AZD1222 and about 26 given two doses of MenACWY control vaccine. Enrollment into the trials was organized by age into subgroups of 18-55, 56-69 and 70-plus years, and those subgroups contained roughly 140, 27 and 60 TCR-sequenced participants, respectively. Here is what the overall study found, with its caveats: A significant rise in spike-specific TCR breadth and depth was observed after two AZD1222 doses relative to day 0 and relative to MenACWY recipients. Conclusions about previously exposed vaccinees are limited, since just six AZD1222 recipients were seropositive for SARS-CoV-2 at baseline. The whole spike protein was spanned by vaccine-associated CD4 TCRs, and dominant responses were seen in regions 160-218 and 743-854. Most participants were white British and females outnumbered males, and the authors suggested that clonal diversity may have been underestimated. In the small 56-69-year group, the increase in depth fell short of significance, most likely because of low power. Because no samples from the day 14 peak response were available, repertoires could be characterized only after the peak T cell response. Nearly half of unique spike-specific TCRs reportedly recognized epitopes outside regions mutated in the B.1.351 and B.1.1.7 variants.

The CDR3 regions of human TCRbeta chains were analyzed by immunosequencing. The paper's data handling went like this. TCRs in the repertoires were matched against a reference library of SARS-CoV-2-specific TCRs that had been generated with the MIRA antigen-specificity platform. Breadth was defined as the fraction of unique TCRs that were SARS-CoV-2-associated. Depth was defined as the fraction of total T cells that were SARS-CoV-2-associated. Using the MIRA data, each spike-specific TCR was mapped to the spike region that the TCR reacts to and placed in a CD4 or CD8 class. Log10-transformed breadth and depth values were compared by one-way ANOVA with Sidak's multiple comparisons tests. Held by TCRdb, this immuneACCESS table contains in-frame sequences only and omits some clones. Under half of the omission traces to an unresolved V gene where checked; the cause of the rest is unknown. V and J calls and clone size are as listed in that table; D and trimming were resolved from the DNA. The sample table records 100,000 to 150,000 clones; 75% to 90% of these occur just once. 6.3% of the sample is held by the ten biggest clonotypes.

This sample's time point label indicates: baseline before first vaccination. Samples from vaccinated people were obtained from the UK trials COV001 and COV002, which included a single-blind randomized controlled phase 2/3 trial of AZD1222 (ChAdOx1 nCoV-19) in healthy adults. Trial participant PBMC samples were collected at day 0 and day 28 after the second dose for TCRbeta chain sequencing. The germline V gene provides CDR1 SGHTA and CDR2 FQGNSA. The CDR3 has 16 amino acids, counting the end cysteine and phenylalanine. The read is trimmed to its CDR3 DNA, 48 bases read in frame from base 1. V and J are truncated by 1 base and 5 bases respectively, leaving an intervening sequence of 18 bases.

This material consisted of peripheral blood, taken on day 0 of AZD1222 vaccination. This chain is built from TRBV7-2 and TRBJ2-7; no D gene can be assigned with confidence. The TCR originated in an adult in good health. Read as DNA, the sequence is TGTGCCAGCAGCTTAGGATCCGGTTGGGGTCGACACGAGCAGTACTTC. Its protein is CASSLGSGWGRHEQYF. The CDR3, completed at both ends by the reference TRBV7-2 and TRBJ2-7 genes, gives the full variable domain GAGVSQSPSNKVTEKGKDVELRCDPISGHTALYWYRQSLGQGLEFLIYFQGNSAPDKSGLPSDRFSAERTGGSVSTLTIQRTQQEDSAVYLCASSLGSGWGRHEQYFGPGTRLTVT.